The 3 T cell receptor beta chains presented below share a single source sample, sequenced in a study of cytomegalovirus exposure and HLA in healthy donors. The PCR made use of 60 Vbeta and 13 Jbeta primers. The method was immunoSEQ multiplex PCR; TCRdb's version includes in-frame clones alone and lacks a portion of them. The table records around 90,000 clones, approximately 80% of them present only once. The sample consisted of PBMCs. Receptors originate from a human donor in good health.

V gene TRBV4-1 combines with J gene TRBJ1-2, with TRBD1 as a possible D gene (5 bases). The length of the CDR3 is 16 residues. V was cut by 4 bases and J by 8 bases, with 23 bases left in between. CDR1 and CDR2 from the germline V gene are MGHRA and YSYEKL. Written as DNA, the CDR3 is TGCGCCAGCAGCCGAAATGGGGCGGGACGGATGGAAGGCTACACCTTC. It codes for CASSRNGAGRMEGYTF.

The genes are TRBV7-2 and TRBJ2-1, with unresolved D. In germline, CDR1 is SGHTA, CDR2 FQGNSA. Trimming left V 6 bases short and J 8 bases short, with 17 bases between. The CDR3 loop spans 14 amino acids. CDR3 bases: TGTGCCAGCAGTTCAGGCTCGGTACCTCATGAGCAGTTCTTC. Its protein product is CASSSGSVPHEQFF.

The table lists this clone with a count of one. The CDR3 nucleotides are TGTGCCAGTAGTATAGTTGCCGGCGGGCTGTTCTTT. Protein: CASSIVAGGLFF. This chain uses TRBV19 with TRBJ1-1; no clear D. CDR1 is LNHDA and CDR2 is SQIVND in the germline V gene (reference sequence). CDR3 length: 12 residues. The V end was cut by 1 base, the J end by 14 bases, with 14 bases between.